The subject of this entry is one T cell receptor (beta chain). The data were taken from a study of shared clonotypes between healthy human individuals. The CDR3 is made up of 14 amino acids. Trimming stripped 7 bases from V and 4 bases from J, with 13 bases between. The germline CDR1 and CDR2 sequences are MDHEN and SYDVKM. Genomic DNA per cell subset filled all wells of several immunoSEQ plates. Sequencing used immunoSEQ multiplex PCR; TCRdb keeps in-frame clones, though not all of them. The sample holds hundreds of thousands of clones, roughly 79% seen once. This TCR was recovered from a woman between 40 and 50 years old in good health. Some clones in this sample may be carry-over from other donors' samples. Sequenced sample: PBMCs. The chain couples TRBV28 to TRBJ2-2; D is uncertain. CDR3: CASKRRPGTGELFF. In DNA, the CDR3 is TGTGCCAGCAAAAGGAGACCGGGCACCGGGGAGCTGTTTTTT.